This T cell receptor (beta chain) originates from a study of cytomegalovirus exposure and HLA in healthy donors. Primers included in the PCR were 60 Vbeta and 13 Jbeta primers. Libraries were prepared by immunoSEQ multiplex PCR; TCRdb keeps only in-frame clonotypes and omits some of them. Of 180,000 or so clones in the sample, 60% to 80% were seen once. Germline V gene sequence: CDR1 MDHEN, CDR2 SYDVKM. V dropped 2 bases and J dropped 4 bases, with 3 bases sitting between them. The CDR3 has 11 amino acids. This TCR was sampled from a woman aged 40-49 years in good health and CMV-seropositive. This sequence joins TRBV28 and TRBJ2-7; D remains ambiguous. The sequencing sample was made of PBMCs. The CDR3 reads CASSLIYEQYF. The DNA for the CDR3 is TGTGCCAGCAGTTTAATATACGAGCAGTACTTC.